This section outlines one TCR beta chain sequence together with its context. Its antigen remains unidentified. Since a much larger clone is just one base distant, this may be a read error. The data originate from a study of blood T cells in healthy people across ages. Overall study findings and caveats: Both higher diversity and more naive CD4+ cells marked long-lived donors when set against aged donors. With donor CMV status unknown, expanded clonotype changes were possibly confounded.

Using a J-beta primer mix together with a sample-barcoded 5' primer, a second PCR was run for roughly 6 to 11 cycles. MiXCR, applied by TCRdb to the 5' RACE reads, yields one record per CDR3 protein. The sample gives fewer than 2 million distinct CDR3 sequences, 35% to 50% of which show up once; more than 20% is in the top ten. This TCR was sampled from a human donor in good health. Sequenced input: blood.

The CDR3 nucleotides are TGTGCCAGCTCAAATCTCGCGACAGGGGGCTTGGGGGCCAACGTCCTGACTTTC. As protein: CASSNLATGGLGANVLTF. V and J are TRBV18 and TRBJ2-6, with 10 positions matching TRBD1. The germline gives CDR1 KGHSH, CDR2 LQKENI. V lost 5 bases, J lost 4 bases, and 11 bases stayed unmatched. This CDR3 is 18 amino acids long.